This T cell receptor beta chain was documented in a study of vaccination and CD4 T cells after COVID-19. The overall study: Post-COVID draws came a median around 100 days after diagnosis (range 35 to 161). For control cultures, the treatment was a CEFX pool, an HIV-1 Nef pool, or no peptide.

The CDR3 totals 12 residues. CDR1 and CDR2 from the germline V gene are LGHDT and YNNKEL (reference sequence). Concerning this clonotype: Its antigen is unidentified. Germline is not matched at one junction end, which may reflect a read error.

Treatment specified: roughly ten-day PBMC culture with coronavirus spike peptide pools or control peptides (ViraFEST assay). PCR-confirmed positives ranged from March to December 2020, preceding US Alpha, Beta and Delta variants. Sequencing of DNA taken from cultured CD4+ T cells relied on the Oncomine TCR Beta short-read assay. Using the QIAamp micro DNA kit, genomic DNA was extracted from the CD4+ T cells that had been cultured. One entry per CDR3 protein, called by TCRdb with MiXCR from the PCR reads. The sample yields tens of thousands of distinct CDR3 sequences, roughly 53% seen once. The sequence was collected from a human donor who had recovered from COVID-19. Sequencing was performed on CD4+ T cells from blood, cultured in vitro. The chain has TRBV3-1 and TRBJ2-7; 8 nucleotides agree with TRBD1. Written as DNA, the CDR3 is TGTGCCAGCAGCCAAGCCGGGACAGGTCTTTTCTTC. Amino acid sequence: CASSQAGTGLFF.